The source of this T cell receptor (beta chain) is a study of shared T cell receptors in the human thymus. Germline lookup yields CDR1 MNHEY and CDR2 SVGAGI. Trimming took off 6 bases at V and 5 bases at J, with 20 bases between the two ends. The CDR3 totals 15 residues. This table comes from immunoSEQ multiplex PCR, and its TCRdb copy is limited to in-frame clones, with some not included. The data contain hundreds of thousands of clones, more than 75% of them singletons. These data are also associated with another study on human thymus T cells. That work adds: Donors were healthy Finnish infants having corrective surgery for congenital heart defects. Gene usage for V and J segments appeared biased in thymic and blood repertoires.

The TCR comes from a boy under two years old with a congenital heart defect. V usage is TRBV6-5 and J usage is TRBJ2-7, with D possibly being TRBD1 (6 bases). The sequencing sample was made of thymocytes. The DNA of the CDR3 is TGTGCCAGCAGCCTCGATGGACAGACGAAGGACGAGCAGTACTTC. It translates to CASSLDGQTKDEQYF.